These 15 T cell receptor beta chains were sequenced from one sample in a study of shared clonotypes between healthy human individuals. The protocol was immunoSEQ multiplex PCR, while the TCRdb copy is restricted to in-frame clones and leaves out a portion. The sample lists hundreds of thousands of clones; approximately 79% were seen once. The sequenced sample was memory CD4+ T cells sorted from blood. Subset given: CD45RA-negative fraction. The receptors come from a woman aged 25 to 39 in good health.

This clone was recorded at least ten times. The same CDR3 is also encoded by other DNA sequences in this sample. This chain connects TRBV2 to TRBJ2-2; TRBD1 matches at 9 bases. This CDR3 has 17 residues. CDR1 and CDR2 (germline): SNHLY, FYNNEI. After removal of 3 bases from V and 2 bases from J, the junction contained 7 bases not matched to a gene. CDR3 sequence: CASSELPGQGNTGELFF. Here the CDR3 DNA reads TGTGCCAGCAGTGAGCTACCGGGACAGGGAAACACCGGGGAGCTGTTTTTT.

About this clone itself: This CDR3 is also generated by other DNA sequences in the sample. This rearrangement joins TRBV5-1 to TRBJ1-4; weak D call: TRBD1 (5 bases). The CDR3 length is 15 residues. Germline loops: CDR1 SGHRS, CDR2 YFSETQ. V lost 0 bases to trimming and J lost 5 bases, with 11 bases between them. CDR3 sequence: CASSLGDRDNEKLFF. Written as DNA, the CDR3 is TGCGCCAGCAGCTTGGGGGACCGGGACAATGAAAAACTGTTTTTT.

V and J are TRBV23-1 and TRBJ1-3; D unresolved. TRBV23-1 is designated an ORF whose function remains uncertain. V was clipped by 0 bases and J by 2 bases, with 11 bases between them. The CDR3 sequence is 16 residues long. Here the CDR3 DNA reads TGCGCCAGCAGTCAATCACCGGGGAGGCCTGGAAACACCATATATTTT. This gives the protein CASSQSPGRPGNTIYF.

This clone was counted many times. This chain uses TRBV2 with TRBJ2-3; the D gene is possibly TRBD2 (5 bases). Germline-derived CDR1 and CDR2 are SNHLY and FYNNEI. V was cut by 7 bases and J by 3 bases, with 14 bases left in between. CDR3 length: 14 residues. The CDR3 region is CASNRAGSTDTQYF. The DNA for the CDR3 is TGTGCCAGCAATCGTGCGGGTTCAACAGATACGCAGTATTTT.

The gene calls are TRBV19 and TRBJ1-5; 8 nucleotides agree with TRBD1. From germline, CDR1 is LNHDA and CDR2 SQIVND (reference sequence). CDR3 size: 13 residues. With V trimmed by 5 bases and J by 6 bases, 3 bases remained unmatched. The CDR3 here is CASSRTGGQPQHF. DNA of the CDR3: TGTGCCAGTAGTCGAACAGGGGGTCAGCCCCAGCATTTT.

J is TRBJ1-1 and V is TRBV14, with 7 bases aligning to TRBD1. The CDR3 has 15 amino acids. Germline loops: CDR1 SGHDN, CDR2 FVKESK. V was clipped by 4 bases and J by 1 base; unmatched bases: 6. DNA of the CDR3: TGTGCCAGCAGCCTAGCCGGGACAGCGAACACTGAAGCTTTCTTT. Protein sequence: CASSLAGTANTEAFF.

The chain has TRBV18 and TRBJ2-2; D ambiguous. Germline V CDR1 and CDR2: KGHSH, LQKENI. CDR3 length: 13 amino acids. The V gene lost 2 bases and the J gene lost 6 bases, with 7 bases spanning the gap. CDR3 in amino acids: CASSPDLPGELFF. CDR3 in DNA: TGTGCCAGCTCACCAGACTTGCCCGGGGAGCTGTTTTTT.

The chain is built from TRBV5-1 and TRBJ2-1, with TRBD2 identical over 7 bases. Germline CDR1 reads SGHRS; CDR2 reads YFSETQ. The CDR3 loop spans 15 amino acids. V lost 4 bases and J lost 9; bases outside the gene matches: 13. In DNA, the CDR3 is TGCGCCAGCAGCAACCCAGGACTAGTCGGAGGTGAGCAGTTCTTC. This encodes CASSNPGLVGGEQFF.

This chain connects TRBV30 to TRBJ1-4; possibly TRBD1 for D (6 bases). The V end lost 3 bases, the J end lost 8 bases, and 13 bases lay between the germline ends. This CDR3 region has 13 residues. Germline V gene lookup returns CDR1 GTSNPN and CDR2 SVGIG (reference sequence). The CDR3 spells CAWRDPGQEKLFF. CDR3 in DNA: TGTGCCTGGAGGGATCCGGGACAAGAAAAACTGTTTTTT.

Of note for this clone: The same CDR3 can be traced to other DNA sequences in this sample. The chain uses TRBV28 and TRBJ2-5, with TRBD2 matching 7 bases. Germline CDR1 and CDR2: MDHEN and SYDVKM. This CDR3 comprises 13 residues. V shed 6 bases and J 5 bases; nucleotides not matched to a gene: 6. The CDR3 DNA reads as TGTGCCAGCAGGGGCGGGGGAGTGGAGACCCAGTACTTC. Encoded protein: CASRGGGVETQYF.

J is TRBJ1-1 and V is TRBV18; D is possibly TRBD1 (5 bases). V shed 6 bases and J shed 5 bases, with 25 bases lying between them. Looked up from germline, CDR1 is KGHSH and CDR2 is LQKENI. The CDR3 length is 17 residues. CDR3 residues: CASSPNPGPYGATEAFF. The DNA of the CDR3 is TGTGCCAGCTCCCCAAACCCGGGGCCCTACGGCGCTACTGAAGCTTTCTTT.

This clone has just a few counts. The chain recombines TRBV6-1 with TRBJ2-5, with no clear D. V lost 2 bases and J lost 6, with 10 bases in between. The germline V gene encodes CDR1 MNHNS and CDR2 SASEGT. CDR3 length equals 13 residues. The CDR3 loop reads CASSELVAKTQYF. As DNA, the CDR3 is TGTGCCAGCAGTGAACTCGTCGCAAAGACCCAGTACTTC.

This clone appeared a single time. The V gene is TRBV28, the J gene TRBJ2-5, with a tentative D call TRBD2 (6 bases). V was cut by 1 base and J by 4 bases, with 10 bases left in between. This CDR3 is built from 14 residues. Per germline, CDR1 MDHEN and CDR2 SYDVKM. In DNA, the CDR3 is TGTGCCAGCAGTTTATCGGGAGAAGGAGAGACCCAGTACTTC. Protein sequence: CASSLSGEGETQYF.

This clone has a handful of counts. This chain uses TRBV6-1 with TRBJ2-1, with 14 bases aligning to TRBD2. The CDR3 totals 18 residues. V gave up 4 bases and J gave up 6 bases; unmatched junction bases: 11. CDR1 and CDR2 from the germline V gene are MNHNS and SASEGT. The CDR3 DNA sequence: TGTGCCAGCAGTGGAGGACTAGCGGGAGGAGGGGGAACCAATGAGCAGTTCTTC. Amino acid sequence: CASSGGLAGGGGTNEQFF.

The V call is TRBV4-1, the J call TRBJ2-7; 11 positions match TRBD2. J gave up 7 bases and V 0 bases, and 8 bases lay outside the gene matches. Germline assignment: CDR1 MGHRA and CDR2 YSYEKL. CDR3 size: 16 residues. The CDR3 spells CASSQDGTSGRMEQYF. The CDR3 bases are TGCGCCAGCAGCCAAGACGGAACTAGCGGGAGAATGGAGCAGTACTTC.